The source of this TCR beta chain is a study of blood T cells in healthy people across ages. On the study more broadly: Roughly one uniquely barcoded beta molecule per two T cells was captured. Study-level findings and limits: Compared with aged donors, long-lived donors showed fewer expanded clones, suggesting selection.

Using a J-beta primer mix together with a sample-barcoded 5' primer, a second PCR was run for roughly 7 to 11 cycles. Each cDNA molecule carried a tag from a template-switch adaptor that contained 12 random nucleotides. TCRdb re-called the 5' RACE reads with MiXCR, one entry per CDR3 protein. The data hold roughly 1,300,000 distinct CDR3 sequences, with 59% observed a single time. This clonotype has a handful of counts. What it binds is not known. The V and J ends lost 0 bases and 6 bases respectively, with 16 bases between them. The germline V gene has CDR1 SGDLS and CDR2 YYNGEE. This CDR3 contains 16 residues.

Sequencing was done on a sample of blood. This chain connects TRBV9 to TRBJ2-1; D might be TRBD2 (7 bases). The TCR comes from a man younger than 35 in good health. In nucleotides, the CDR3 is TGTGCCAGCAGCGTAGAGGGAGGGGGAATTGGCAATGAGCAGTTCTTC. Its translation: CASSVEGGGIGNEQFF.